This TCR beta chain was identified during a study of shared clonotypes between healthy human individuals. V gave up 3 bases and J gave up 5 bases, with 22 bases separating them. The CDR3 covers 18 residues. Per germline, CDR1 LGHNA and CDR2 YSLEER. Sequencing was performed with immunoSEQ multiplex PCR; in TCRdb, only in-frame clones are kept and a portion is missing. The sample consists of about 2.1 million clones, around 93% of them appearing once. Naive CD8 cells lacked CD45RO and underwent positive selection for CCR7, leaving out terminally differentiated effector memory CD45RA+ cells. The chain couples TRBV4-3 to TRBJ1-4, with unresolved D. Sample: naive CD8+ T cells from PBMCs. This TCR came from a man younger than 35 in good health. Some clones in this sample may be carry-over from other donors' samples. Here the CDR3 DNA reads TGCGCCAGCAGCCAGGCTCGGTTCCAATCGCCCGCAAATGAAAAACTGTTTTTT. Protein: CASSQARFQSPANEKLFF.